The 19 T cell receptor beta chains given below trace back to one sample, sequenced in a study of shared clonotypes between healthy human individuals. Repertoires were generated with immunoSEQ multiplex PCR, while TCRdb's copy carries only in-frame clones and drops some. The table records 2 million to 3 million clones, roughly 93% of them present only once. Source material: naive CD4+ T cells from PBMCs. Subset noted: CD45RA+ positively selected. These receptors were obtained from a man between 18 and 35 years old in good health. Some clones in this sample may be carry-over from other donors' samples.

The sample holds one count of this clone. The J gene is TRBJ2-4, the V gene TRBV18; weak D call: TRBD1 (5 bases). Germline CDR1 KGHSH, CDR2 LQKENI. V gave up 0 bases and J gave up 1 base, with 16 bases separating them. This CDR3 is 18 amino acids long. DNA of the CDR3: TGTGCCAGCTCACCACCGGGGCAGACATCCCTGGCCAAAAACATTCAGTACTTC. Its translation: CASSPPGQTSLAKNIQYF.

CDR3 in DNA: TGTGCCAGCTCACCAACTCCCGCCCAGTACAATGAGCAGTTCTTC. Translated: CASSPTPAQYNEQFF. This chain links TRBV18 with TRBJ2-1; no definite D call. CDR3 length equals 15 residues. Trimming cost V 2 bases and J 4 bases, with 12 bases left between them. Germline V gene sequence: CDR1 KGHSH, CDR2 LQKENI. Together with reference TRBV18 and TRBJ2-1, the CDR3 gives the full variable domain: NAGVMQNPRHLVRRRGQEARLRCSPMKGHSHVYWYRQLPEEGLKFMVYLQKENIIDESGMPKERFSAEFPKEGPSILRIQQVVRGDSAAYFCASSPTPAQYNEQFFGPGTRLTVL.

The chain is built from TRBV6-5 and TRBJ1-3; no clear D. This CDR3 has 11 amino acids. The germline V gene encodes CDR1 MNHEY and CDR2 SVGAGI. V lost 8 bases and J 3 bases, leaving 5 bases between the germline ends. The CDR3 nucleotides read TGTGCCAGCTCGGTTGGAAACACCATATATTTT. The encoded protein is CASSVGNTIYF.

This clone was seen once. The V call is TRBV28, the J call TRBJ1-5; tentatively, D is TRBD1 (6 bases). CDR1 is MDHEN, CDR2 SYDVKM, per germline. With 8 bases removed from V and 0 bases from J, the gap between germline ends came to 11 bases. The CDR3 extends over 14 amino acids. In DNA form, the CDR3 reads TGTGCCAGCGGGGACATTAATAGCAATCAGCCCCAGCATTTT. It is translated as CASGDINSNQPQHF.

A few counts support this clone. The chain has TRBV7-9 and TRBJ1-3; the D is unclear. The ends were cut back, 5 bases at V and 4 bases at J, with 12 bases in the middle. This CDR3 comprises 14 residues. Germline V CDR1 and CDR2: SEHNR, FQNEAQ (reference sequence). This chain's CDR3 is CASSDTSVGNTIYF. As DNA, the CDR3 is TGTGCCAGCAGCGACACATCGGTCGGAAACACCATATATTTT. Complete variable domain (other parts from reference TRBV7-9 and TRBJ1-3): DTGVSQNPRHKITKRGQNVTFRCDPISEHNRLYWYRQTLGQGPEFLTYFQNEAQLEKSRLLSDRFSAERPKGSFSTLEIQRTEQGDSAMYLCASSDTSVGNTIYFGEGSWLTVV.

This clone showed up just once. This sequence joins TRBV10-1 and TRBJ2-2, with 8 bases identical to TRBD1. Germline loops: CDR1 WNHNN, CDR2 SYGVQD (reference sequence). The CDR3 covers 13 residues. The V and J ends lost 5 bases and 5 bases, in that order; junction bases with no gene match: 1. For the CDR3, the DNA is TGCGCCAGCAGTTGGACAGGGACCGGGGAGCTGTTTTTT. Residues: CASSWTGTGELFF.

The chain carries TRBV7-3 and TRBJ1-1; tentative D call: TRBD1 (6 bases). Per germline, CDR1 SGHTA and CDR2 FQGTGA. Deletions cut 0 bases from V and 3 bases from J, with 11 bases between. CDR3 length: 15 residues. CDR3 region: CASSLTEGGYTEAFF. The CDR3 DNA is TGTGCCAGCAGCTTAACGGAAGGGGGATACACTGAAGCTTTCTTT.

This clone was counted a single time. V and J are TRBV6-6 and TRBJ2-1; TRBD1 might be the D (6 bases). The CDR3 consists of 14 residues. V dropped 6 bases and J dropped 7 bases, with 16 bases sitting between them. Germline CDR1 MNHNY, CDR2 SVGAGI (reference sequence). In DNA form, the CDR3 reads TGTGCCAGCAGCCTCAAGCAGGGGCGGAATGAGCAGTTCTTC. Protein sequence: CASSLKQGRNEQFF.

The rearrangement uses TRBV11-3 and TRBJ2-5, with D uncertain. The ends were cut back, 4 bases at V and 5 bases at J, with 8 bases in the middle. Germline V lookup: CDR1 SGHNT, CDR2 YENEEA. This CDR3 has 12 amino acids. The CDR3 loop reads CASSSAMETQYF. CDR3 bases: TGTGCCAGCAGCTCCGCCATGGAGACCCAGTACTTC.

V is TRBV19 and J is TRBJ2-5, with TRBD1 matching 8 bases. CDR1 is LNHDA and CDR2 is SQIVND in the germline V gene (reference sequence). The CDR3 is 15 amino acids. J was trimmed by 5 bases and V by 3 bases; bases with no gene match: 8. The chain's CDR3 is CASSMGQAFSETQYF. The CDR3 coding sequence is TGTGCCAGTAGTATGGGACAGGCGTTTTCCGAGACCCAGTACTTC.

The chain has TRBV21-1 and TRBJ1-1; the table's D call, TRBD1, was not checked against the DNA. TRBV21-1 is described as a pseudogene. CDR3 length: 17 residues. CDR3 residues: CASSNCGEQGAWSEAFF. CDR3 in DNA: TGTGCCAGCAGCAATTGTGGAGAACAGGGGGCTTGGTCTGAAGCTTTCTTT.

V and J are TRBV6-1 and TRBJ2-7; 8 positions match TRBD1. V lost 10 bases and J lost 6; bases outside the gene matches: 11. From germline, CDR1 is MNHNS and CDR2 SASEGT. The CDR3 extends over 13 amino acids. CDR3: CATMLTGVGEQYF. In nucleotides, the CDR3 is TGTGCCACCATGTTGACAGGGGTTGGCGAGCAGTACTTC.

The V and J genes are TRBV15 and TRBJ2-7; D tentatively reads TRBD1 or TRBD2 (5 bases each). Germline lookup yields CDR1 LNHNV and CDR2 YYDKDF (reference sequence). Trimming took 3 bases from V and 6 from J, leaving 9 bases between them. This CDR3 contains 12 residues. CDR3 DNA sequence: TGTGCCACCAGCAGGAGGGGTGGCGAGCAGTACTTC. This gives the protein CATSRRGGEQYF. The variable domain in full, completed from reference TRBV15 and TRBJ2-7, reads DAMVIQNPRYQVTQFGKPVTLSCSQTLNHNVMYWYQQKSSQAPKLLFHYYDKDFNNEADTPDNFQSRRPNTSFCFLDIRSPGLGDTAMYLCATSRRGGEQYFGPGTRLTVT.

The chain combines TRBV19 with TRBJ2-7, with D unresolved. This CDR3 has 15 residues. CDR1 and CDR2 from the germline V gene are LNHDA and SQIVND (reference sequence). Trimming took off 4 bases at V and 0 bases at J, with 13 bases between the two ends. Here the CDR3 reads CASSNSRYSSYEQYF. Here the CDR3 DNA reads TGTGCCAGTAGTAACAGCCGATACAGCTCCTACGAGCAGTACTTC.

The rearrangement uses TRBV6-1 and TRBJ2-3; TRBD1 matches 7 bases. Unmatched junction bases numbered 4, after V lost 0 bases and J lost 1 base. The CDR3 totals 16 residues. Germline-derived CDR1 and CDR2 are MNHNS and SASEGT. CDR3 sequence reads: CASSEAGTGGTDTQYF. CDR3 nucleotide sequence: TGTGCCAGCAGTGAAGCAGGTACAGGGGGCACAGATACGCAGTATTTT.

This chain uses TRBV5-1 with TRBJ2-5, with 16 bases matching TRBD2. CDR1 and CDR2 (germline): SGHRS, YFSETQ. This CDR3 is built from 19 residues. V lost 2 bases and J lost 1; bases outside the gene matches: 8. The CDR3 reads CASSFTTGLAGGLQETQYF. The DNA for the CDR3 is TGCGCCAGCAGCTTCACTACGGGACTAGCGGGAGGGCTCCAAGAGACCCAGTACTTC.

The gene calls are TRBV27 and TRBJ2-2; tentative D call: TRBD2 (6 bases). The V end lost 3 bases, the J end lost 5 bases, and 10 bases lay between the germline ends. CDR1 is MNHEY, CDR2 SMNVEV, per germline (reference sequence). The CDR3 is made up of 14 amino acids. The CDR3 is CASSFARGTGELFF. In DNA, the CDR3 is TGTGCCAGCAGTTTTGCTCGGGGGACCGGGGAGCTGTTTTTT.

The V gene is TRBV5-1, the J gene TRBJ2-3; 8 bases line up with TRBD1. Germline trimming cut 4 bases from V and 3 bases from J; bases unmatched to any gene: 7. Germline lookup yields CDR1 SGHRS and CDR2 YFSETQ. The CDR3 has 15 residues. DNA for the CDR3: TGCGCCAGCAGCCGCGGACAGGGACGAACAGATACGCAGTATTTT. Its protein is CASSRGQGRTDTQYF.

A note on this clone: The same CDR3 arises from other DNA sequences in this sample as well. This chain connects TRBV19 to TRBJ2-7; 8 bases line up with TRBD2. Germline V CDR1 and CDR2: LNHDA, SQIVND (reference sequence). Trimming removed 1 base from V and 0 bases from J; junction bases left unmatched: 2. The CDR3 has 15 residues. The CDR3 DNA reads as TGTGCCAGTAGTATAGTAGCGGGGAACTCCTACGAGCAGTACTTC. It translates to CASSIVAGNSYEQYF.